Below, 6 T cell receptor beta chains from the same sample are listed, as sequenced in a study of T cell clonality in common variable immunodeficiency. The table came from immunoSEQ multiplex PCR; TCRdb's copy has only in-frame clones and leaves some out. The sample is made up of roughly 38,000 clones, none counted only once. Input material: peripheral blood mononuclear cells. Every receptor here comes from a person aged 18 to 75 in good health.

This clone was observed a few times. Sequence at one end of the junction differs from germline and may be a read error. The CDR3 goes on 3 residues after the read ends, and that part is filled in from the germline J gene. The genes are TRBV7-9 and TRBJ2-7; the D gene is possibly TRBD2 (6 bases). This CDR3 region has 12 residues. Germline lookup yields CDR1 SEHNR and CDR2 FQNEAQ (reference sequence). The part of the CDR3 DNA that was read is TGTTCCAGCAGCGGGCAGTCCTACGAG. Amino acid sequence: CSSSGQSYE. Given in full, the CDR3 is CSSSGQSYEQYF. Full variable domain (outside the CDR3, taken from reference TRBV7-9 and TRBJ2-7): DTGVSQNPRHKITKRGQNVTFRCDPISEHNRLYWYRQTLGQGPEFLTYFQNEAQLEKSRLLSDRFSAERPKGSFSTLEIQRTEQGDSAMYLCSSSGQSYEQYFGPGTRLTVT.

This clone has a count of ten or more. Sequencing ends 3 residues short of the CDR3 end; the germline J gene provides the rest. The chain links TRBV29-1 to TRBJ2-7; D is possibly TRBD2 (5 bases). CDR1 and CDR2 from the germline V gene are SQVTM and ANQGSEA. This CDR3 spans 11 amino acids. Trimming shortened V by 4 bases and J by 6 bases, and 10 bases separated the two germline ends. This CDR3 is CSVGRGSEQYF. The part of the CDR3 DNA that was read is TGCAGCGTTGGAAGAGGGTCCGAG.

This clone was recorded at least ten times. From the germline J gene comes the end of the CDR3, since the read stops 3 residues before it. The chain joins TRBV6-4 to TRBJ2-3, with TRBD2 matching 10 bases. This CDR3 is built from 15 residues. Per germline, CDR1 MRHNA and CDR2 SNTAGT. V was clipped by 4 bases and J by 3 bases; unmatched bases: 4. Partial CDR3 DNA: TGTGCCAGCAGTGTCCTAGCGGGAGAAACAGATACG. Encoded protein: CASSVLAGETDT. The CDR3 in its entirety is CASSVLAGETDTQYF.

There are many counts of this clone. With the read ending 3 residues before the CDR3 end, the germline J gene is used to fill in that end. V is TRBV12-3 or TRBV12-4 and J is TRBJ1-2; tentative D call: TRBD1 (5 bases). The CDR3 sequence is 14 residues long. The ends were cut back, 3 bases at V and 3 bases at J, with 11 bases in the middle. This chain's CDR3 is CASSLRGADYGYTF. The sequenced CDR3 bases are TGTGCCAGCAGTTTGAGAGGGGCGGACTATGGC.

In its sample, this clone was seen many times. The CDR3 goes on 3 residues after the read ends, and that part is filled in from the germline J gene. J is TRBJ2-3 and V is TRBV5-1, with 9 bases that match TRBD1. Germline assignment: CDR1 SGHRS and CDR2 YFSETQ. The CDR3 length is 15 residues. The CDR3 DNA, read in part, is TGCGCCAGCAGCTCCGACAGGGGGACTCGCAATTCG. Translating it yields CASSSDRGTRNS. The full CDR3 protein is CASSSDRGTRNSQYF.

There are many counts of this clone. The read ends 3 residues before the CDR3 terminus; that terminus is restored from the germline J gene. The genes are TRBV12-5 and TRBJ2-4; 9 nucleotides match TRBD1. There are 16 residues in the CDR3. Germline trimming cut 1 base from V and 7 bases from J; bases unmatched to any gene: 8. Germline V gene data show CDR1 as LGHNT and CDR2 as FRNRAP. The covered CDR3 bases are TGTGCTAGTGGTTTGGCCGCTGACAGGGGGAGGAACATT. This sequence encodes CASGLAADRGRNI. The CDR3 reads in full as CASGLAADRGRNIQYF.